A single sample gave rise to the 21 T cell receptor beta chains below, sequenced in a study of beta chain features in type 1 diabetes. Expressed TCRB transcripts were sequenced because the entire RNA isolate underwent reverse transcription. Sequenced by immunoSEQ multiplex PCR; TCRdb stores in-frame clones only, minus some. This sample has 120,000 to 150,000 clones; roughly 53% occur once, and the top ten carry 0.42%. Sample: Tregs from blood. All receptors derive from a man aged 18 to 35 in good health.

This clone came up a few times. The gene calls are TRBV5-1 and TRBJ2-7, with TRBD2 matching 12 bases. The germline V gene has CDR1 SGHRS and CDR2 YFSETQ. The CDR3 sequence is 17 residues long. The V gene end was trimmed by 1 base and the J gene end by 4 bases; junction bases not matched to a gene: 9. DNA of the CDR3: TGCGCCAGCAGCTTGTGGGCTAGCGGGAGGGCCAGGTACGAGCAGTACTTC. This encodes CASSLWASGRARYEQYF.

CDR3: CASRKSGGAGNEQFF. The CDR3 DNA sequence: TGTGCCAGCAGGAAAAGCGGGGGGGCCGGGAATGAGCAGTTCTTC. V usage is TRBV7-9 and J usage is TRBJ2-1; 10 bases fit TRBD2. This CDR3 is 15 amino acids long. V gave up 6 bases and J gave up 7 bases; unmatched junction bases: 9. Germline CDR1 SEHNR, CDR2 FQNEAQ (reference sequence).

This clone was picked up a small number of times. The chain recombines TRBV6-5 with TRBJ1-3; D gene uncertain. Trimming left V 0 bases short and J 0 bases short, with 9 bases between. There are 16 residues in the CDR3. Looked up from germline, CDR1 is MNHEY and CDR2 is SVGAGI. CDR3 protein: CASSYSGVSSGNTIYF. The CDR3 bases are TGTGCCAGCAGTTACTCCGGGGTCTCCTCTGGAAACACCATATATTTT.

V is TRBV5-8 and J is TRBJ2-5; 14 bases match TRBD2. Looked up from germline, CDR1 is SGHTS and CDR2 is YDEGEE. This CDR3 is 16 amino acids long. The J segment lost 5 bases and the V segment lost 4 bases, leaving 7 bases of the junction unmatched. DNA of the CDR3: TGTGCCAGCAGCCGTGGGACTAGCGGGAGAAAGGAGACCCAGTACTTC. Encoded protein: CASSRGTSGRKETQYF.

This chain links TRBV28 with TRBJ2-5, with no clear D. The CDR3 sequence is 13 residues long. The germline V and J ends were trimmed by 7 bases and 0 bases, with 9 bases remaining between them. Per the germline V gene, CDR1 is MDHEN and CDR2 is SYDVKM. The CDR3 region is CASKAGYQETQYF. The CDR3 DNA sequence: TGTGCCAGCAAGGCAGGCTACCAAGAGACCCAGTACTTC.

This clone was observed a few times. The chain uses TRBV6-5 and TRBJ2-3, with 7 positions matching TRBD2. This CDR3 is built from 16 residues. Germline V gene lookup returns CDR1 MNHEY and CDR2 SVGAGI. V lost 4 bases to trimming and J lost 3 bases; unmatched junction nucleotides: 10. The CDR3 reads CASSWSGARRTDTQYF. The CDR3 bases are TGTGCCAGCAGTTGGAGCGGGGCTAGGAGAACAGATACGCAGTATTTT.

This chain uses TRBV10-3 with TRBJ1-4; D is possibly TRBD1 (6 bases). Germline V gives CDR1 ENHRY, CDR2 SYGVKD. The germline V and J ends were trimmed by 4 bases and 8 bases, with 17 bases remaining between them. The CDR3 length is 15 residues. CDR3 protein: CAISGTRGAREKLFF. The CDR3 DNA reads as TGTGCCATCAGTGGGACCAGGGGAGCGCGAGAAAAACTGTTTTTT.

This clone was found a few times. CDR3 in amino acids: CASSWAARRGLYTDTQYF. As DNA, the CDR3 is TGTGCCAGCAGCTGGGCGGCGAGGCGGGGGCTATACACAGATACGCAGTATTTT. This chain joins TRBV7-2 and TRBJ2-3; TRBD2 might be the D (7 bases). The V end was cut by 4 bases, the J end by 2 bases, with 22 bases between. Germline CDR1 SGHTA, CDR2 FQGNSA. The length of the CDR3 is 18 residues.

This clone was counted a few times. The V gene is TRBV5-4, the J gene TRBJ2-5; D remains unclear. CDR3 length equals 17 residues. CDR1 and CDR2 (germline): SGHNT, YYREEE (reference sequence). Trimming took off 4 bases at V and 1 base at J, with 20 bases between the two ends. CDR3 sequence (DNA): TGTGCCAGCAGCCCCCCGGCTAGTGGGTCACCCCAAGAGACCCAGTACTTC. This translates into CASSPPASGSPQETQYF.

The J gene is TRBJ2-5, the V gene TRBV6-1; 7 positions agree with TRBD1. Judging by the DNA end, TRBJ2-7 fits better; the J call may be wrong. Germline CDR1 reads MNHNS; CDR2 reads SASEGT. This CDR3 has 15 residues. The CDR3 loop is CASTGQPTSSYEQYF. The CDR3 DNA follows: TGTGCCAGCACGGGACAGCCTACTTCCTCCTACGAGCAGTACTTC.

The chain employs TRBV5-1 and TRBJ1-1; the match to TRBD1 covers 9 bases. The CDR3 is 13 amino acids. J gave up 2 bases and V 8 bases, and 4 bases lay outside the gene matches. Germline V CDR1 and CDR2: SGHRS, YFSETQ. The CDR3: CASRQGENTEAFF. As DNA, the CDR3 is TGCGCCAGTCGACAGGGGGAAAACACTGAAGCTTTCTTT.

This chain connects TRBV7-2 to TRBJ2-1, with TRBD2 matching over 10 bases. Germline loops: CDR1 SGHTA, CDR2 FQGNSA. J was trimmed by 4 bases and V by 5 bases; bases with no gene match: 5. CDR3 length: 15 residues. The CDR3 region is CASSRGLADYNEQFF. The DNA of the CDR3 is TGTGCCAGCAGCCGTGGACTAGCGGATTACAATGAGCAGTTCTTC.

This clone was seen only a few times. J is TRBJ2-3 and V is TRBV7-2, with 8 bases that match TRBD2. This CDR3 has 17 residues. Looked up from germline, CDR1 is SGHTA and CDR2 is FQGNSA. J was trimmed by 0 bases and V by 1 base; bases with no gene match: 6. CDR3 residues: CASSLGLAGGSTDTQYF. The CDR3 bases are TGTGCCAGCAGCTTAGGGCTGGCGGGGGGTAGCACAGATACGCAGTATTTT.

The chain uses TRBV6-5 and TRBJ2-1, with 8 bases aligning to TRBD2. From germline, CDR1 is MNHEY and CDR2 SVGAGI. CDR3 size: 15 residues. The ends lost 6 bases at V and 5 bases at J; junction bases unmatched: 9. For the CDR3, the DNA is TGTGCCAGCAGCCCGGGACTAGTTCCCCACAATGAGCAGTTCTTC. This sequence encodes CASSPGLVPHNEQFF.

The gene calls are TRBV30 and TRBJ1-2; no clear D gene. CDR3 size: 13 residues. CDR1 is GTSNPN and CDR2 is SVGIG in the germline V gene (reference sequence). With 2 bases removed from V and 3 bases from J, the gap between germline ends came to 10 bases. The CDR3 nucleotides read TGTGCCTGGAGTTATGTAGGAGACTATGGCTACACCTTC. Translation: CAWSYVGDYGYTF.

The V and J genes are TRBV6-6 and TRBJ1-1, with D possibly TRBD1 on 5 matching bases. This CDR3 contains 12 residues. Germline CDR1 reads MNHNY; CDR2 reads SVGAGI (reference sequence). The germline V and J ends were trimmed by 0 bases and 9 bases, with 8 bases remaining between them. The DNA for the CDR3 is TGTGCCAGCAGTTACTCGGGGGGTAAAGCTTTCTTT. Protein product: CASSYSGGKAFF.

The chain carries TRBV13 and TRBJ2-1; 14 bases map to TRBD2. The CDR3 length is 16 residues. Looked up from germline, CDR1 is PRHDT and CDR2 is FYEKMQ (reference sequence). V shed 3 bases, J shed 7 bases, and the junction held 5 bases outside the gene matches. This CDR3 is CASSLEGLAGGNEQFF. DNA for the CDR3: TGTGCCAGCAGCTTGGAAGGACTAGCGGGGGGTAATGAGCAGTTCTTC.

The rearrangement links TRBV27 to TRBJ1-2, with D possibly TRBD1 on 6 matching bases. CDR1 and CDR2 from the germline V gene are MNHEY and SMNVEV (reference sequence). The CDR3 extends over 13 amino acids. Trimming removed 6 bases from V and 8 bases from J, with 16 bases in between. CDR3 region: CASRGGALDGYTF. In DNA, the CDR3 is TGTGCCAGCAGGGGGGGGGCGTTGGACGGCTACACCTTC.

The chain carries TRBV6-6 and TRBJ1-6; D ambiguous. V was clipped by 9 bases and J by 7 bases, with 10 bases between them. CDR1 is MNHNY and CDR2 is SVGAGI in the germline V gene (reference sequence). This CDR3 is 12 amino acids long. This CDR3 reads CASTQQNSPLHF. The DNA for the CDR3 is TGTGCCAGTACACAGCAGAATTCACCCCTCCACTTT.

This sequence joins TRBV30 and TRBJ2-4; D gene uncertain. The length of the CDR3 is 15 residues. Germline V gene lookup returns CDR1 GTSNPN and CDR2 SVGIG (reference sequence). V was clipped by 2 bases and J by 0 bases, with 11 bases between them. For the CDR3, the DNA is TGTGCCTGGAGTTCGAGGTTGCTAGCCAAAAACATTCAGTACTTC. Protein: CAWSSRLLAKNIQYF. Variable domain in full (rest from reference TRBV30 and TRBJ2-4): SQTIHQWPATLVQPVGSPLSLECTVEGTSNPNLYWYRQAAGRGLQLLFYSVGIGQISSEVPQNLSASRPQDRQFILSSKKLLLSDSGFYLCAWSSRLLAKNIQYFGAGTRLSVL.

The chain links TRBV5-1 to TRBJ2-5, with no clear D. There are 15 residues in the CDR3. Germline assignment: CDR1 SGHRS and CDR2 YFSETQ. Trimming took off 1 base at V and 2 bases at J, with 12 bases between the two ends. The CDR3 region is CASSLSNGLQETQYF. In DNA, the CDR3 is TGCGCCAGCAGCTTGAGCAACGGTTTACAAGAGACCCAGTACTTC.